This entry is about one T cell receptor beta chain. Method: immunoSEQ multiplex PCR; TCRdb's copy keeps in-frame clones and lacks some. The data show 15,000 to 25,000 clones, approximately 80% seen once. Per the germline V gene, CDR1 is SGHRS and CDR2 is YFSETQ. V shed 0 bases and J shed 7 bases, with 14 bases lying between them. The CDR3 has 16 amino acids. This entry is derived from a study of preoperative IRX-2 immunotherapy in early breast cancer. Treatment in this sample: preoperative locoregional IRX-2 cytokine immunotherapy. Patients received preoperative, locoregional IRX-2 cytokine immunotherapy in a phase Ib study.

The source is a human donor with breast cancer. Specimen: lymph node tissue, collected after IRX-2 immunotherapy. V gene TRBV5-1 combines with J gene TRBJ1-6, with TRBD1 as a possible D gene (5 bases). In DNA, the CDR3 is TGCGCCAGCAGCTTGGAACAGCTTAGGGGCAATTCACCCCTCCACTTT. Its protein product is CASSLEQLRGNSPLHF.